A selection of T cell receptor beta chains follows, all from one sample in a study of blood T cell repertoires in COVID-19. TCRdb's table, derived via immunoSEQ multiplex PCR, lists solely in-frame clones and lacks some. The data contain 350,000 to 400,000 clones, approximately 91% of them singletons. Material for sequencing was PBMCs or T cells enriched from blood (not recorded which). The receptors were gathered from a woman in her 40s who had been exposed to COVID-19. The CDR3 runs from the conserved cysteine through the conserved F or W. Fields, in order: D gene, J gene, clone size, V gene, CDR3 protein, CDR3 DNA. The D gene is left open where the match is weak. The size of a clone is reported for some rows only, either as once, few or many, or as a class for expanded clones.

d_call: TRBD2
j_call: TRBJ2-3
clone_size: once
v_call: TRBV14
cdr3_aa: CASSQVHAPSGSPDTQYF
cdr3_nt: TGTGCCAGCAGCCAAGTCCATGCCCCTAGCGGGAGCCCAGATACGCAGTATTTT

d_call: TRBD1
j_call: TRBJ2-6
clone_size: .
v_call: TRBV5-1
cdr3_aa: CASSSGTGWPGANVLTF
cdr3_nt: TGCGCCAGCAGCTCCGGGACAGGGTGGCCCGGGGCCAACGTCCTGACTTTC

d_call: TRBD1
j_call: TRBJ1-2
clone_size: .
v_call: TRBV18
cdr3_aa: CASSQQVGQRTYGYTF
cdr3_nt: TGTGCCAGCTCCCAACAGGTGGGACAGAGGACCTATGGCTACACCTTC

d_call: TRBD1
j_call: TRBJ1-4
clone_size: .
v_call: TRBV5-8
cdr3_aa: CASSSWGQVATNEKLFF
cdr3_nt: TGTGCCAGCAGCTCATGGGGACAGGTTGCAACTAATGAAAAACTGTTTTTT

d_call: .
j_call: TRBJ1-1
clone_size: once
v_call: TRBV9
cdr3_aa: CASSVDDRFEAFF
cdr3_nt: TGTGCCAGCAGCGTAGACGACAGGTTTGAAGCTTTCTTT

d_call: TRBD1
j_call: TRBJ2-7
clone_size: .
v_call: TRBV9
cdr3_aa: CASSVRTGVPYEQYF
cdr3_nt: TGTGCCAGCAGCGTTCGGACAGGAGTCCCCTACGAGCAGTACTTC

d_call: .
j_call: TRBJ1-2
clone_size: .
v_call: TRBV6-1
cdr3_aa: CASSDITGYGYTF
cdr3_nt: TGTGCCAGCAGTGATATAACAGGGTATGGCTACACCTTC

d_call: TRBD2
j_call: TRBJ2-7
clone_size: once
v_call: TRBV3-1/TRBV3-2
cdr3_aa: CASSQVPSGSYEQYF
cdr3_nt: TGTGCCAGCAGCCAAGTGCCTAGCGGGAGTTATGAGCAGTACTTC

d_call: TRBD2
j_call: TRBJ2-7
clone_size: .
v_call: TRBV27
cdr3_aa: CASRNSGTYTYEQYF
cdr3_nt: TGTGCCAGCAGAAATAGCGGGACGTACACCTACGAGCAGTACTTC

d_call: TRBD1
j_call: TRBJ1-1
clone_size: .
v_call: TRBV30
cdr3_aa: CAWSRQGKIEAFF
cdr3_nt: TGTGCCTGGAGTAGACAGGGGAAGATTGAAGCTTTCTTT

d_call: TRBD1
j_call: TRBJ1-5
clone_size: few
v_call: TRBV6-5
cdr3_aa: CASSYSGTGDQPQHF
cdr3_nt: TGTGCCAGCAGTTACTCCGGGACAGGGGATCAGCCCCAGCATTTT

d_call: TRBD1
j_call: TRBJ1-6
clone_size: .
v_call: TRBV30
cdr3_aa: CAWSVPGTGNSPLHF
cdr3_nt: TGTGCCTGGAGTGTCCCCGGGACAGGAAATTCACCCCTCCACTTT

d_call: .
j_call: TRBJ2-7
clone_size: .
v_call: TRBV11-3
cdr3_aa: CASSPPTTDEQYF
cdr3_nt: TGTGCCAGCAGCCCCCCAACGACAGACGAGCAGTACTTC

d_call: TRBD1
j_call: TRBJ2-3
clone_size: .
v_call: TRBV5-1
cdr3_aa: CASRGGQGANTQYF
cdr3_nt: TGCGCCAGCAGAGGGGGACAGGGGGCGAATACGCAGTATTTT

d_call: .
j_call: TRBJ2-2
clone_size: .
v_call: TRBV27
cdr3_aa: CASSPYAGIPVTGELFF
cdr3_nt: TGTGCCAGCAGTCCTTATGCGGGGATCCCGGTGACCGGGGAGCTGTTTTTT

d_call: TRBD2
j_call: TRBJ2-2
clone_size: .
v_call: TRBV7-2
cdr3_aa: CASTRRVAGVGSGELFF
cdr3_nt: TGTGCCAGCACCCGAAGGGTAGCGGGAGTGGGTTCCGGGGAGCTGTTTTTT

d_call: .
j_call: TRBJ2-1
clone_size: .
v_call: TRBV20-1
cdr3_aa: CSASLLQGAYNEQFF
cdr3_nt: TGCAGTGCTAGTCTACTTCAGGGCGCCTACAATGAGCAGTTCTTC

d_call: TRBD2
j_call: TRBJ2-7
clone_size: .
v_call: TRBV4-2
cdr3_aa: CASSQDLSLGLAGGRSYEQYF
cdr3_nt: TGTGCCAGCAGCCAAGACCTTTCCCTGGGACTAGCGGGAGGAAGGTCCTACGAGCAGTACTTC

d_call: .
j_call: TRBJ2-7
clone_size: .
v_call: TRBV21-1
cdr3_aa: CASSRHLRQGSHEQYF
cdr3_nt: TGTGCCAGCAGCAGACATTTAAGGCAGGGGTCCCACGAGCAGTACTTC

d_call: .
j_call: TRBJ1-5
clone_size: once
v_call: TRBV6-5
cdr3_aa: CASSPLTAYQPQHF
cdr3_nt: TGTGCCAGCAGTCCCTTGACAGCATATCAGCCCCAGCATTTT

d_call: .
j_call: TRBJ1-5
clone_size: few
v_call: TRBV7-2
cdr3_aa: CASASAPNQPQHF
cdr3_nt: TGTGCCAGCGCATCCGCGCCTAATCAGCCCCAGCATTTT

d_call: .
j_call: TRBJ1-2
clone_size: .
v_call: TRBV2
cdr3_aa: CASHPDGRALQGGYTF
cdr3_nt: TGTGCCAGCCATCCAGATGGACGGGCCCTTCAGGGGGGCTACACCTTC

d_call: .
j_call: TRBJ2-1
clone_size: few
v_call: TRBV7-6
cdr3_aa: CASSRGWASNEQFF
cdr3_nt: TGTGCCAGCAGCCGCGGGTGGGCAAGCAATGAGCAGTTCTTC

d_call: TRBD1
j_call: TRBJ2-7
clone_size: .
v_call: TRBV27
cdr3_aa: CASTRQGSYEQYF
cdr3_nt: TGTGCCAGCACCCGACAGGGGAGCTACGAGCAGTACTTC

d_call: .
j_call: TRBJ1-6
clone_size: .
v_call: TRBV18
cdr3_aa: CASSPNGVKARSPLHF
cdr3_nt: TGTGCCAGCTCACCAAACGGGGTGAAAGCAAGGTCACCCCTCCACTTT

d_call: TRBD2
j_call: TRBJ2-1
clone_size: .
v_call: TRBV3-1/TRBV3-2
cdr3_aa: CASSHGLAGEQFF
cdr3_nt: TGTGCCAGCAGCCATGGACTAGCGGGTGAGCAGTTCTTC

d_call: TRBD1
j_call: TRBJ1-4
clone_size: .
v_call: TRBV7-6
cdr3_aa: CASSRLGTGYEKLFF
cdr3_nt: TGTGCCAGCAGCCGCCTCGGGACAGGGTATGAAAAACTGTTTTTT

d_call: TRBD2
j_call: TRBJ2-1
clone_size: .
v_call: TRBV7-2
cdr3_aa: CASNSGRVYNEQFF
cdr3_nt: TGTGCCAGTAATAGCGGGAGGGTCTACAATGAGCAGTTCTTC

d_call: TRBD1
j_call: TRBJ1-5
clone_size: .
v_call: TRBV2
cdr3_aa: CASTGTGGVNQPQHF
cdr3_nt: TGTGCCAGCACCGGGACAGGGGGCGTGAATCAGCCCCAGCATTTT

d_call: .
j_call: TRBJ2-1
clone_size: .
v_call: TRBV30
cdr3_aa: CAWRTGGKGNEQFF
cdr3_nt: TGTGCCTGGAGAACAGGCGGGAAGGGGAATGAGCAGTTCTTC